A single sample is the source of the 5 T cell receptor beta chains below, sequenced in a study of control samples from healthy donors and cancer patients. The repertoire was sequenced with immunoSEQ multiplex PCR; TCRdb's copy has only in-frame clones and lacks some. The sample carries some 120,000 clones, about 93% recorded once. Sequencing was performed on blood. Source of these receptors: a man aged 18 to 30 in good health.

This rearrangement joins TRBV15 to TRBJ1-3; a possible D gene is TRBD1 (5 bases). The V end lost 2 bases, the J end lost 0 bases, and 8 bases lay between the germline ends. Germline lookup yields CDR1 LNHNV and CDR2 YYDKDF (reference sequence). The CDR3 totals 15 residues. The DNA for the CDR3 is TGTGCCACCAGCAGAAAGACAGACTCTGGAAACACCATATATTTT. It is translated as CATSRKTDSGNTIYF.

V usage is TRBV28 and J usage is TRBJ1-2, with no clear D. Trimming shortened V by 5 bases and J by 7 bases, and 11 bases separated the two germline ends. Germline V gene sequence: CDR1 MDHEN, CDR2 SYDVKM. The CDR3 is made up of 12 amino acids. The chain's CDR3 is CASSPQESGYTF. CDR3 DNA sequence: TGTGCCAGCAGTCCGCAGGAGTCTGGCTACACCTTC.

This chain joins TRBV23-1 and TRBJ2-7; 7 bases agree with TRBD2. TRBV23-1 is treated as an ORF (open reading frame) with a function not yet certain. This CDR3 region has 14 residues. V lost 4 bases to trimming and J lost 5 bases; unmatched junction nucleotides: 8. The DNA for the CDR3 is TGCGCCAGCAGTCGCGGGGAGGGCCATAACGAGCAGTACGTC. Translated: CASSRGEGHNEQYV.

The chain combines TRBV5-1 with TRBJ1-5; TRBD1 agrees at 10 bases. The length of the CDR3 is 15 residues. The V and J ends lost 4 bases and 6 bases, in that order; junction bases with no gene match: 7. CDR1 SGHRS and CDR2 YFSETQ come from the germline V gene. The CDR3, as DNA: TGCGCCAGCAGCCTCGAGACAGGGGGCGGTCAGCCCCAGCATTTT. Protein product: CASSLETGGGQPQHF.

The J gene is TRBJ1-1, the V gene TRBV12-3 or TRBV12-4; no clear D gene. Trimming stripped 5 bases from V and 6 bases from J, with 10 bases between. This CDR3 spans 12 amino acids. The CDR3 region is CASSTSGAEAFF. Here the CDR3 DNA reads TGTGCCAGCAGTACGTCTGGGGCTGAAGCTTTCTTT.